The source of this T cell receptor (beta chain) is a study of Graves' ophthalmopathy and Graves' hyperthyroidism. CDR1 and CDR2 from the germline V gene are SGHRS and YFSETQ. The CDR3 consists of 15 residues. Trimming cost V 4 bases and J 4 bases, with 17 bases left between them. From RNA, the CDR3 regions of TCR beta chains were amplified and sequenced. Amplification began with first-round RT-PCR using HTBI primers, then second-round multiplex PCR was performed. TCRdb called the multiplex PCR reads again in MiXCR, with one record for every CDR3 protein. This sample has hundreds of thousands of distinct CDR3 sequences, with roughly 41% found just once. Overall study findings and caveats: Clonotypes were expanded in thyroid at above 0.001 frequency, and most also appeared in blood.

In regard to this clonotype: The antigen remains undetermined.

This receptor was taken from an adult man with Graves' ophthalmopathy. The chain employs TRBV5-1 and TRBJ1-1; TRBD1 is a possible D gene (6 bases). The source material was peripheral blood. CDR3 sequence (DNA): TGCGCCAGCAGCGTCGGGACATTTGGTGCCACTGAAGCTTTCTTT. Amino acids: CASSVGTFGATEAFF.